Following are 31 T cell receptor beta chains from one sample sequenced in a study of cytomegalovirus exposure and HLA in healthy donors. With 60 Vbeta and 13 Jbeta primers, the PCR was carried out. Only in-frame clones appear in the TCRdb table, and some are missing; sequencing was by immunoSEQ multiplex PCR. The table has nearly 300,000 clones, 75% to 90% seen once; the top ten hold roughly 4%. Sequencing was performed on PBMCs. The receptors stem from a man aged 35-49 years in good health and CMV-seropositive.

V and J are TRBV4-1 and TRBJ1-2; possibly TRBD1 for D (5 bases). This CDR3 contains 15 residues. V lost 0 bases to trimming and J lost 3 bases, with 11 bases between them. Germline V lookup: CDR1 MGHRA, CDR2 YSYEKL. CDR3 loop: CASSQEDGGYYGYTF. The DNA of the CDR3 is TGCGCCAGCAGCCAAGAAGATGGGGGGTACTATGGCTACACCTTC.

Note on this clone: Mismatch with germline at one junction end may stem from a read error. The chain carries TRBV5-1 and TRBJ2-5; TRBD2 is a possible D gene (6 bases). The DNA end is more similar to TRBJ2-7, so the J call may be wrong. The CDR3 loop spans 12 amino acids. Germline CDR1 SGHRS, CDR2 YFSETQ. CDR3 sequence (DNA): TGCGCCAGCAGCTGGGACTCCTTCGAGCAGTACTTC. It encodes CASSWDSFEQYF.

This chain's CDR3 is CASSSMGGGVYEQYF. The DNA for the CDR3 is TGCGCCAGCAGCTCGATGGGGGGAGGGGTCTACGAGCAGTACTTC. V usage is TRBV5-1 and J usage is TRBJ2-7; 7 bases are shared with TRBD2. Trimming removed 3 bases from V and 3 bases from J; junction bases left unmatched: 9. Germline CDR1 SGHRS, CDR2 YFSETQ. CDR3 length: 15 residues.

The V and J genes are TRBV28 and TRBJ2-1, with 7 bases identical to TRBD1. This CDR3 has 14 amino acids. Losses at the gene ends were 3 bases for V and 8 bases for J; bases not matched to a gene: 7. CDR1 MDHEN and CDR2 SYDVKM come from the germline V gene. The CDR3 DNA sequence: TGTGCCAGCAGTTTGTACAGGGGAGAGGATGAGCAGTTCTTC. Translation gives CASSLYRGEDEQFF.

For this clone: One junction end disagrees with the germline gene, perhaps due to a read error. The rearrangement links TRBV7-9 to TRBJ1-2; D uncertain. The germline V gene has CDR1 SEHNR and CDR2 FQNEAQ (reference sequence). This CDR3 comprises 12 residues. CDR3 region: CSSSFQAAGYTF. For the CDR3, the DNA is TGTTCCAGCAGCTTTCAGGCTGCGGGCTACACCTTC.

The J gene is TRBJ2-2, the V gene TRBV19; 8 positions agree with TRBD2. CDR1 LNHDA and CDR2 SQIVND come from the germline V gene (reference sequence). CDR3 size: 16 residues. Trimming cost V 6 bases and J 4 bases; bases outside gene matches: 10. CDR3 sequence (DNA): TGTGCCAGTAGGACGCTCTCGGGAGGGCCCACCGGGGAGCTGTTTTTT. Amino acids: CASRTLSGGPTGELFF.

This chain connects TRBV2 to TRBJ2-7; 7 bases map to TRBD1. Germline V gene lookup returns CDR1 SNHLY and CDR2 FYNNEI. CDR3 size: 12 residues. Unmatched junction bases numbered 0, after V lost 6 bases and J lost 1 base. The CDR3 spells CASRTGSYEQYF. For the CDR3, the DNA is TGTGCCAGCAGGACAGGGTCCTACGAGCAGTACTTC.

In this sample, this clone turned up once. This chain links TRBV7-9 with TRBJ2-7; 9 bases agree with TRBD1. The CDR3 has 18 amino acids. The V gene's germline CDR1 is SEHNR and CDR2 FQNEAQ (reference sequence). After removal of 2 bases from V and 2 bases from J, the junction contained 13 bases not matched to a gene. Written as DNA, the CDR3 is TGTGCCAGCAGCTTAATTCCGGGACAGGGTAATACCACCTACGAGCAGTACTTC. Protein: CASSLIPGQGNTTYEQYF.

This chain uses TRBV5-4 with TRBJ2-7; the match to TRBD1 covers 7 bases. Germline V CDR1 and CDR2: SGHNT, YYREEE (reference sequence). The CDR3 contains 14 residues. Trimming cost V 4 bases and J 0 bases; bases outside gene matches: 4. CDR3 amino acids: CASSMTGTSYEQYF. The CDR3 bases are TGTGCCAGCAGCATGACAGGGACCTCCTACGAGCAGTACTTC.

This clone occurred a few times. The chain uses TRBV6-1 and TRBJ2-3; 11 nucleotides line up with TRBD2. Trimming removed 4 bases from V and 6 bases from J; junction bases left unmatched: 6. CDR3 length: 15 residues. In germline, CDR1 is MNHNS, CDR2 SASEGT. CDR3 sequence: CASSATSGSRDTQYF. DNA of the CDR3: TGTGCCAGCAGTGCTACTAGCGGGAGTAGGGATACGCAGTATTTT.

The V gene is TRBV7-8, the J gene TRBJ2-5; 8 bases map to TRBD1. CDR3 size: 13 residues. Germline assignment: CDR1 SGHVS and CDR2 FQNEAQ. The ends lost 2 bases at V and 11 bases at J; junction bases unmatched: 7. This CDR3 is CASSLLDRGEQYF. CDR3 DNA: TGTGCCAGCAGCTTACTCGACAGGGGAGAGCAGTACTTC.

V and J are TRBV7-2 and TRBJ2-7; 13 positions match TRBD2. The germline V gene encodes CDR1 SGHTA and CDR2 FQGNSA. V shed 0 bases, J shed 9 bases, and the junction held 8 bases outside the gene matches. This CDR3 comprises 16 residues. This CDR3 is CASSLAQTSGRKGQYF. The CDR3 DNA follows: TGTGCCAGCAGCTTAGCGCAGACTAGCGGGAGGAAAGGGCAGTACTTC.

CDR3 protein: CASSQVRGGEAFF. The CDR3 bases are TGCGCCAGCAGCCAAGTAAGAGGGGGCGAAGCTTTCTTT. J is TRBJ1-1 and V is TRBV4-3, with TRBD1 identical over 7 bases. V lost 1 base, J lost 8 bases, and 4 bases stayed unmatched. The CDR3 extends over 13 amino acids. Germline values: CDR1 LGHNA, CDR2 YSLEER.

The CDR3 loop is CATSIGLAEAGTGELFF. The CDR3 DNA follows: TGTGCCACCAGCATCGGACTAGCGGAGGCCGGCACCGGGGAGCTGTTTTTT. The chain uses TRBV15 and TRBJ2-2; 10 nucleotides agree with TRBD2. The CDR3 extends over 17 amino acids. Germline CDR1 LNHNV, CDR2 YYDKDF (reference sequence). V dropped 4 bases and J dropped 4; count of bases not matched to a gene: 9.

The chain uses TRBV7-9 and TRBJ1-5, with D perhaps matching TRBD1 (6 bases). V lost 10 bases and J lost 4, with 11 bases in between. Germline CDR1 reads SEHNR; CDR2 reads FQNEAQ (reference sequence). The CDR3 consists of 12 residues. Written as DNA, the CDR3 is TGTGCCACAAACAGGGTAAATCAGCCCCAGCATTTT. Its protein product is CATNRVNQPQHF.

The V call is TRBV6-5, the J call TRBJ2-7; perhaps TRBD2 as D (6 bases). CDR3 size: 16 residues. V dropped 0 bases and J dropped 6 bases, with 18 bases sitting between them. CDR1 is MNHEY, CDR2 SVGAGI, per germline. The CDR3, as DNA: TGTGCCAGCAGTTACTCCCGGGCCCTCGGGGGTGGCGAGCAGTACTTC. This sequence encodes CASSYSRALGGGEQYF.

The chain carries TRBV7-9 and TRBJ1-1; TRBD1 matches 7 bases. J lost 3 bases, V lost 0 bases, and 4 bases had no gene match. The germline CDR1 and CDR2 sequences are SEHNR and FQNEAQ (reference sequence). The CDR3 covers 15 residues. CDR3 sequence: CASSLAVGQYTEAFF. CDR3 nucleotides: TGTGCCAGCAGCTTAGCCGTGGGACAGTACACTGAAGCTTTCTTT.

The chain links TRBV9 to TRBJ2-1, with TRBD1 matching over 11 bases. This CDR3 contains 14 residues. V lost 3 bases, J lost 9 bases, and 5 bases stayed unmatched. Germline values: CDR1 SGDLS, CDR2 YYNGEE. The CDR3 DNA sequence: TGTGCCAGCAGCGGGGGGGGACAGGGGGGTGAGCAGTTCTTC. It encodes CASSGGGQGGEQFF.

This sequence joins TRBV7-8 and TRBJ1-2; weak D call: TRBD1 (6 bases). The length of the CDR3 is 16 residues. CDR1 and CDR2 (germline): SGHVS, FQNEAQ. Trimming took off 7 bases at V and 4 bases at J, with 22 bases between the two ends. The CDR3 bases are TGTGCCAGCATCCCGAGTGAGGGGGAAGGGGTCTATGGCTACACCTTC. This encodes CASIPSEGEGVYGYTF. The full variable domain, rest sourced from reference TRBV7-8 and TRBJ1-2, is GAGVSQSPRYKVAKRGQDVALRCDPISGHVSLFWYQQALGQGPEFLTYFQNEAQLDKSGLPSDRFFAERPEGSVSTLKIQRTQQEDSAVYLCASIPSEGEGVYGYTFGSGTRLTVV.

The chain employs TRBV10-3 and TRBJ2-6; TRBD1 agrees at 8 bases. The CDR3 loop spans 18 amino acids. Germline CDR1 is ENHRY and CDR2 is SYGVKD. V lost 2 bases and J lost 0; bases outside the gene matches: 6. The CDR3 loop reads CAISENQGAGSGANVLTF. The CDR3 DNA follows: TGTGCCATCAGTGAGAACCAGGGGGCCGGCTCTGGGGCCAACGTCCTGACTTTC.

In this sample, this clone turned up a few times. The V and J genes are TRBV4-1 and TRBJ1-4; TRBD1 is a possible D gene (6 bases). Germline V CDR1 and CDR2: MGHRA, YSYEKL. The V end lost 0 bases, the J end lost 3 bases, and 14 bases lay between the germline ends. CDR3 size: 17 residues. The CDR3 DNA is TGCGCCAGCAGCCAAGATCCACAGGGCAGAGCTAATGAAAAACTGTTTTTT. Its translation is CASSQDPQGRANEKLFF.

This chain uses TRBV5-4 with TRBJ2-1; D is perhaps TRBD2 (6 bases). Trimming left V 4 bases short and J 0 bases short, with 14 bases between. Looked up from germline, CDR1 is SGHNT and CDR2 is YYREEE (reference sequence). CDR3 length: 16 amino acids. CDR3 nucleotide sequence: TGTGCCAGCAGCGGCGGGACTCCGTCCTCCTACAATGAGCAGTTCTTC. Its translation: CASSGGTPSSYNEQFF.

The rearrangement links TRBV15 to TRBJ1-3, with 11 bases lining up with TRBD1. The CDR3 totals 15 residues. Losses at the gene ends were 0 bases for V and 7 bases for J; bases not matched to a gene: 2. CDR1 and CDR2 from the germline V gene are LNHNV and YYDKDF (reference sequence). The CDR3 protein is CATSRDRTGGNTIYF. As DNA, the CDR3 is TGTGCCACCAGCAGAGATCGGACAGGGGGCAACACCATATATTTT. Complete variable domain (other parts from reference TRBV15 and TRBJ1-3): DAMVIQNPRYQVTQFGKPVTLSCSQTLNHNVMYWYQQKSSQAPKLLFHYYDKDFNNEADTPDNFQSRRPNTSFCFLDIRSPGLGDTAMYLCATSRDRTGGNTIYFGEGSWLTVV.

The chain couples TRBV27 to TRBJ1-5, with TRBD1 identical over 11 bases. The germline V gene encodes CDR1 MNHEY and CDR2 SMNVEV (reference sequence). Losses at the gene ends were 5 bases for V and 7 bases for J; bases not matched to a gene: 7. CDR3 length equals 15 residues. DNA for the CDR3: TGTGCCAGCAGTGGGACAGGGGGGAGAAGCCAGCCCCAGCATTTT. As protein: CASSGTGGRSQPQHF.

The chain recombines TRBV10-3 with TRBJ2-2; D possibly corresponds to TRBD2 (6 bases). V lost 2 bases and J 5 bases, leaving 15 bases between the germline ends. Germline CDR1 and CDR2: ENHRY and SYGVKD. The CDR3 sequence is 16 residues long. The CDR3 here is CAISEGSTGATGELFF. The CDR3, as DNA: TGTGCCATCAGTGAGGGTAGCACGGGAGCAACCGGGGAGCTGTTTTTT.

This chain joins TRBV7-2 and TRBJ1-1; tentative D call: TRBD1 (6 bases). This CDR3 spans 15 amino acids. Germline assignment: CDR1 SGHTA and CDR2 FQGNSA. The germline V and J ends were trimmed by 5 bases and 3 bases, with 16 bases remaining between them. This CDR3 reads CASSPWSGEYTEAFF. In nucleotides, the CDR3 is TGTGCCAGCAGCCCGTGGTCAGGGGAGTACACTGAAGCTTTCTTT.

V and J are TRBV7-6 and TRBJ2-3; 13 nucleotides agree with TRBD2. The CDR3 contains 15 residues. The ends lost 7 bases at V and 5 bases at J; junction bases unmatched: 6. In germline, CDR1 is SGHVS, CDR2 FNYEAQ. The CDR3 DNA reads TGTGCCAGCACCTGGACTAGCGGGAGTAAAGATACGCAGTATTTT. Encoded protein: CASTWTSGSKDTQYF.

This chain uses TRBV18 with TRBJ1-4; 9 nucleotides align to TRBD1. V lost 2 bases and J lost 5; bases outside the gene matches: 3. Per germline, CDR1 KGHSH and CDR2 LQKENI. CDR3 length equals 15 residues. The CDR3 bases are TGTGCCAGCTCACCATCACAGGGGGCGAATGAAAAACTGTTTTTT. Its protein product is CASSPSQGANEKLFF. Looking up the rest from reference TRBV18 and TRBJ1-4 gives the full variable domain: NAGVMQNPRHLVRRRGQEARLRCSPMKGHSHVYWYRQLPEEGLKFMVYLQKENIIDESGMPKERFSAEFPKEGPSILRIQQVVRGDSAAYFCASSPSQGANEKLFFGSGTQLSVL.

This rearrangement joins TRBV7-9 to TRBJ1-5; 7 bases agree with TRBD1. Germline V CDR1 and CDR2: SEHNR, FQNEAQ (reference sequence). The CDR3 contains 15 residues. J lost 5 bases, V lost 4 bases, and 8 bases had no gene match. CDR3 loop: CASSSYRDSDQPQHF. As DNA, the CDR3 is TGTGCCAGCAGCTCATACCGGGACAGCGATCAGCCCCAGCATTTT.

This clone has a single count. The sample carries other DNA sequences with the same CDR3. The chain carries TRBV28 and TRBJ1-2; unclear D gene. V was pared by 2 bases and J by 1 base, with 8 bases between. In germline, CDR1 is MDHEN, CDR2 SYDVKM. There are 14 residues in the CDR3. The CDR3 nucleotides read TGTGCCAGCAGTTTAGGCCAGAATAACTATGGCTACACCTTC. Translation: CASSLGQNNYGYTF.

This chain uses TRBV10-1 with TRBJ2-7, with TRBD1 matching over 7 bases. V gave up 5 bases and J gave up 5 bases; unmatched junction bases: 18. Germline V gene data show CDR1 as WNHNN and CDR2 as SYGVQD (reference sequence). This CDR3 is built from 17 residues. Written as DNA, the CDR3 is TGCGCCAGCAGTCCCACAGGGGCAGCTTCCTCCTACGACGAGCAGTACTTC. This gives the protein CASSPTGAASSYDEQYF.